The 15 T cell receptor beta chains in this list originate from one sample, sequenced in a study of T cell responses to AZD1222 COVID-19 vaccine. TCRdb keeps only in-frame clones here, not all; method: immunoSEQ multiplex PCR. The sample lists about 93,000 clones, around 89% seen once, with under 3% in the top ten. The specimen was peripheral blood, collected 28 days after the second AZD1222 dose. Every receptor here comes from an adult who received the AZD1222 COVID-19 vaccine.

This rearrangement joins TRBV29-1 to TRBJ1-2, with D possibly TRBD1 on 5 matching bases. Germline values: CDR1 SQVTM, CDR2 ANQGSEA. V was cut by 2 bases and J by 5 bases, with 12 bases left in between. There are 13 residues in the CDR3. CDR3 residues: CSVENSGRYGYTF. The CDR3 nucleotides read TGCAGCGTTGAAAACTCAGGGAGGTATGGCTACACCTTC. The variable domain in full, completed from reference TRBV29-1 and TRBJ1-2, reads SAVISQKPSRDICQRGTSLTIQCQVDSQVTMMFWYRQQPGQSLTLIATANQGSEATYESGFVIDKFPISRPNLTFSTLTVSNMSPEDSSIYLCSVENSGRYGYTFGSGTRLTVV.

CDR3 in DNA: TGCGCCAGCAGTGCCGCGGGGACGGACACTGAAGCTTTCTTT. This sequence encodes CASSAAGTDTEAFF. J is TRBJ1-1 and V is TRBV10-1; a weak D match, TRBD1 (5 bases). The CDR3 loop spans 14 amino acids. Deletions cut 4 bases from V and 3 bases from J, with 12 bases between. The V gene's germline CDR1 is WNHNN and CDR2 SYGVQD (reference sequence).

This chain connects TRBV29-1 to TRBJ2-1; D is uncertain. The CDR3 contains 12 residues. The germline V and J ends were trimmed by 4 bases and 10 bases, with 14 bases remaining between them. Germline V lookup: CDR1 SQVTM, CDR2 ANQGSEA. CDR3 nucleotides: TGCAGCGTTGCAGACCAGAAGGTAGAGCAGTTCTTC. Translated, it gives CSVADQKVEQFF.

V and J are TRBV4-1 and TRBJ2-1, with TRBD2 identical over 9 bases. Germline CDR1 is MGHRA and CDR2 is YSYEKL. This CDR3 has 17 residues. With 1 base clipped from V and 8 bases from J, the junction kept 12 bases outside the gene matches. CDR3 bases: TGCGCCAGCAGCCAAGCCTGGAGGCTAGCGGGGCTGGATGAGCAGTTCTTC. Translation: CASSQAWRLAGLDEQFF.

The chain couples TRBV11-3 to TRBJ2-7, with TRBD2 identical over 12 bases. This CDR3 comprises 15 residues. J gave up 2 bases and V 6 bases, and 5 bases lay outside the gene matches. Germline V gives CDR1 SGHNT, CDR2 YENEEA. The CDR3 loop is CASSYLAGGAYEQYF. In DNA form, the CDR3 reads TGTGCCAGCAGTTACCTAGCGGGAGGGGCCTACGAGCAGTACTTC. Using reference TRBV11-3 and TRBJ2-7 for the parts outside the CDR3, the full variable domain is EAGVVQSPRYKIIEKKQPVAFWCNPISGHNTLYWYLQNLGQGPELLIRYENEEAVDDSQLPKDRFSAERLKGVDSTLKIQPAELGDSAVYLCASSYLAGGAYEQYFGPGTRLTVT.

V usage is TRBV7-3 and J usage is TRBJ2-4; a possible D gene is TRBD1 (8 bases). The CDR3 is 15 amino acids. Looked up from germline, CDR1 is SGHTA and CDR2 is FQGTGA. Trimming stripped 5 bases from V and 7 bases from J, with 18 bases between. As DNA, the CDR3 is TGTGCCAGCAGCCCAACAGGGGGAGGGAGGAACATTCAGTACTTC. Its translation is CASSPTGGGRNIQYF.

The chain combines TRBV5-4 with TRBJ1-2; no definite D call. V was pared by 3 bases and J by 4 bases, with 13 bases between. Germline CDR1 is SGHNT and CDR2 is YYREEE (reference sequence). This CDR3 is 14 amino acids long. CDR3 in amino acids: CASSSDEYLYGYTF. CDR3 DNA: TGTGCCAGCAGCTCGGACGAGTACCTCTATGGCTACACCTTC.

For the CDR3, the DNA is TGTGCCAGCAGCAACCGGGACAGGTTCTATGGCTACACCTTC. Translating gives CASSNRDRFYGYTF. The genes are TRBV7-9 and TRBJ1-2, with 8 bases aligning to TRBD1. Germline loops: CDR1 SEHNR, CDR2 FQNEAQ (reference sequence). The V segment lost 5 bases and the J segment 4 bases; nucleotides outside the gene matches: 6. This CDR3 contains 14 residues.

The chain has TRBV6-5 and TRBJ2-7; 8 bases match TRBD1. The CDR3 is made up of 14 amino acids. Germline V gives CDR1 MNHEY, CDR2 SVGAGI. The V and J ends lost 7 bases and 1 base, in that order; junction bases with no gene match: 6. CDR3 coding DNA: TGTGCCAGCATCGACAGGGGCGGATCCTACGAGCAGTACTTC. Protein: CASIDRGGSYEQYF.

This sequence joins TRBV5-1 and TRBJ2-1, with 7 positions matching TRBD2. The CDR3 runs 17 residues. V was pared by 3 bases and J by 6 bases, with 15 bases of the junction left unmatched. Germline loops: CDR1 SGHRS, CDR2 YFSETQ. The CDR3 spells CASSSWGGVTVSNEQFF. The CDR3 bases are TGCGCCAGCAGCTCCTGGGGAGGGGTAACAGTAAGCAATGAGCAGTTCTTC.

This clone appeared once. The rearrangement uses TRBV5-1 and TRBJ1-1, with D possibly matching TRBD1 (5 bases). This CDR3 has 15 amino acids. Germline V gives CDR1 SGHRS, CDR2 YFSETQ. The ends were cut back, 0 bases at V and 2 bases at J, with 11 bases in the middle. CDR3 bases: TGCGCCAGCAGCTTGGGCCCTCAGGGAAACACTGAAGCTTTCTTT. Translating it yields CASSLGPQGNTEAFF.

The chain couples TRBV7-3 to TRBJ2-2, with TRBD1 matching 7 bases. CDR1 SGHTA and CDR2 FQGTGA come from the germline V gene. The CDR3 has 13 amino acids. V was clipped by 3 bases and J by 7 bases; unmatched bases: 2. CDR3 residues: CASSLTGIGELFF. CDR3 DNA: TGTGCCAGCAGCTTGACAGGGATCGGGGAGCTGTTTTTT.

The genes are TRBV5-6 and TRBJ2-1, with TRBD2 matching 7 bases. Germline values: CDR1 SGHDT, CDR2 YYEEEE. The CDR3 is 15 residues long. V lost 3 bases, J lost 8 bases, and 11 bases stayed unmatched. CDR3 sequence reads: CASSYGEGLRHEQFF. The CDR3 coding sequence is TGTGCCAGCAGCTACGGGGAGGGCCTAAGACATGAGCAGTTCTTC.

The chain is built from TRBV10-3 and TRBJ2-3, with 8 bases matching TRBD2. CDR1 and CDR2 from the germline V gene are ENHRY and SYGVKD. This CDR3 has 17 residues. J was trimmed by 6 bases and V by 6 bases; bases with no gene match: 17. The CDR3 DNA reads TGTGCCATCAGGGGGGTTGGTGGTAGCGGGACATTCGATACGCAGTATTTT. It encodes CAIRGVGGSGTFDTQYF.

J is TRBJ2-6 and V is TRBV6-2 or TRBV6-3; no reliable D call. The V and J ends lost 5 bases and 1 base respectively, with 6 bases between them. This CDR3 is 14 amino acids long. Germline V gives CDR1 MNHEY, CDR2 SVGEGT. This CDR3 is CASSKTSGANVLTF. As DNA, the CDR3 is TGTGCCAGCAGTAAGACATCTGGGGCCAACGTCCTGACTTTC.